This T cell receptor (beta chain) is from a study of blood T cell repertoires in COVID-19. Study-wide background: Researchers got acute and convalescent COVID-19 samples from the United States, Italy and Spain. Sample material is recorded as cDNA or gDNA derived from T cells, B-cell-depleted T cells, or PBMCs.

This clone turned up a few times. Other DNA sequences in the same sample also yield this CDR3. Per germline, CDR1 SGDLS and CDR2 YYNGEE. This CDR3 spans 13 amino acids. V lost 0 bases and J lost 1, with 4 bases in between. Residents of over 20 US areas, aged roughly 18 to 89 years, made up the participants. Two negative PCRs, clearance, or symptom resolution had been documented for recovered Cohort 3 donors. Clones were read by immunoSEQ multiplex PCR, and TCRdb kept only the in-frame ones, dropping some. Of about 180,000 clones listed, roughly 85% are singletons. Sequencing was performed on PBMCs or T cells enriched from blood (not recorded which). The chain carries TRBV9 and TRBJ1-1; D gene unclear. The origin of this receptor is a woman between 18 and 29 years old who had recovered from COVID-19. CDR3 sequence: CASSVAPNTEAFF. The CDR3 bases are TGTGCCAGCAGCGTAGCTCCGAACACTGAAGCTTTCTTT.